The TCR beta chain described here comes from a study of blood T cell repertoires in COVID-19. V lost 1 base and J lost 2, with 9 bases in between. This CDR3 contains 15 residues. Germline CDR1 SNHLY, CDR2 FYNNEI. Here immunoSEQ multiplex PCR was the method, and the copy in TCRdb shows in-frame clones only, minus some. The sample includes roughly 250,000 clones, around 89% of them seen just once. The clonotype comes from a man between 45 and 60 years old who had been exposed to COVID-19. The sequenced sample consisted of PBMCs or T cells enriched from blood (not recorded which). The genes are TRBV2 and TRBJ1-5; TRBD1 might be the D (5 bases). CDR3 DNA sequence: TGTGCCAGCAGTGAAGAGGGGTTAGGCAATCAGCCCCAGCATTTT. It yields the protein CASSEEGLGNQPQHF.